The rows below give T cell receptor beta chains drawn from one sample of a study of blood T cells in healthy people across ages. Via MiXCR, TCRdb re-called the 5' RACE reads, giving one row per CDR3 protein. The sample holds some 1.7 million distinct CDR3 sequences, approximately 28% seen once. The sequenced sample consisted of blood. The source of these receptors is a woman in her 30s in good health. Each CDR3 is given with its conserved first and last residue. A D gene is named only where the DNA matches it firmly. Part of the rows lack a size; the others show once, few, many or a class for expanded clones.

J gene: TRBJ1-3
V gene: TRBV7-9
clone size: .
D gene: .
CDR3 protein: CATRAVLVNTIYF
CDR3 DNA: TGTGCCACCCGGGCGGTCTTAGTAAACACCATATATTTT

J gene: TRBJ2-4
V gene: TRBV7-2
clone size: once
D gene: TRBD2
CDR3 protein: CASSISSLAGGSYNEQYF
CDR3 DNA: TGTGCCAGCAGCATATCCTCCTTAGCGGGGGGCTCCTACAATGAGCAGTACTTC

J gene: TRBJ1-2
V gene: TRBV5-1
clone size: few
D gene: .
CDR3 protein: CANSRTDSPYVYTF
CDR3 DNA: TGCGCCAACAGCCGAACGGACAGCCCCTACGTCTACACCTTC

J gene: TRBJ2-3
V gene: TRBV10-3
clone size: few
D gene: TRBD1
CDR3 protein: CAIKRQGAKDTQYF
CDR3 DNA: TGTGCCATCAAAAGACAGGGGGCGAAAGATACGCAGTATTTT

J gene: TRBJ1-6
V gene: TRBV12-3/TRBV12-4
clone size: few
D gene: TRBD1
CDR3 protein: CASRTGSYNSPLHF
CDR3 DNA: TGTGCCAGCAGGACAGGGAGCTATAATTCACCCCTCCACTTT

J gene: TRBJ2-1
V gene: TRBV9
clone size: few
D gene: TRBD2
CDR3 protein: CASSASGRDGNEQFF
CDR3 DNA: TGTGCCAGCAGCGCAAGTGGGAGGGATGGGAATGAGCAGTTCTTC

J gene: TRBJ2-3
V gene: TRBV4-2
clone size: once
D gene: TRBD2
CDR3 protein: CASSQVRASGTDTQYF
CDR3 DNA: TGTGCCAGCAGCCAAGTTCGGGCTAGCGGAACAGATACGCAGTATTTT

J gene: TRBJ1-1
V gene: TRBV28
clone size: .
D gene: .
CDR3 protein: CASSSLRGRITEAFF
CDR3 DNA: TGTGCCAGCAGTTCCCTCCGGGGAAGGATAACTGAAGCTTTCTTT

J gene: TRBJ2-1
V gene: TRBV5-1
clone size: few
D gene: TRBD1
CDR3 protein: CASSLAADRAYNEQFF
CDR3 DNA: TGCGCCAGCAGCTTGGCCGCGGACAGGGCCTACAATGAGCAGTTCTTC

J gene: TRBJ1-2
V gene: TRBV5-1
clone size: .
D gene: .
CDR3 protein: CASSPREGNYGYTF
CDR3 DNA: TGCGCCAGCAGCCCGCGTGAAGGGAACTATGGCTACACCTTC

J gene: TRBJ2-7
V gene: TRBV11-2
clone size: .
D gene: .
CDR3 protein: CASSQTWSYEQYF
CDR3 DNA: TGTGCCAGCAGCCAGACGTGGAGTTACGAGCAGTACTTC

J gene: TRBJ1-5
V gene: TRBV24-1
clone size: .
D gene: .
CDR3 protein: CATSEGKREDQPQHF
CDR3 DNA: TGTGCCACCAGTGAAGGCAAGAGGGAGGATCAGCCCCAGCATTTT

J gene: TRBJ2-1
V gene: TRBV15
clone size: few
D gene: .
CDR3 protein: CATSRPLQIYEQFF
CDR3 DNA: TGTGCCACCAGCAGACCACTCCAGATCTATGAGCAGTTCTTC

J gene: TRBJ2-2
V gene: TRBV12-3/TRBV12-4
clone size: .
D gene: .
CDR3 protein: CASSLGGSGNTGELFF
CDR3 DNA: TGTGCCAGCAGTTTAGGAGGTAGCGGAAACACCGGGGAGCTGTTTTTT

J gene: TRBJ2-7
V gene: TRBV5-1
clone size: .
D gene: TRBD2
CDR3 protein: CASSPRTSGAYKQYF
CDR3 DNA: TGCGCCAGCAGTCCTAGGACTAGCGGGGCCTACAAGCAGTACTTC

J gene: TRBJ2-7
V gene: TRBV7-2
clone size: few
D gene: .
CDR3 protein: CASSFTLEGEQYF
CDR3 DNA: TGTGCCAGCAGCTTTACCCTAGAGGGCGAGCAGTACTTC

J gene: TRBJ1-5
V gene: TRBV18
clone size: few
D gene: .
CDR3 protein: CASSRAGQTGNQPQHF
CDR3 DNA: TGTGCCAGCTCGCGAGCCGGACAGACGGGCAATCAGCCCCAGCATTTT

J gene: TRBJ2-3
V gene: TRBV12-3/TRBV12-4
clone size: .
D gene: .
CDR3 protein: CASSRTADTEYF
CDR3 DNA: TGTGCCAGCAGTAGAACCGCAGATACGGAGTATTTT

J gene: TRBJ2-1
V gene: TRBV9
clone size: .
D gene: TRBD2
CDR3 protein: CASGTSGESEQFF
CDR3 DNA: TGTGCCAGCGGGACTAGCGGGGAGAGTGAGCAGTTCTTC

J gene: TRBJ2-5
V gene: TRBV7-2
clone size: many
D gene: .
CDR3 protein: CASSPGVSETQYF
CDR3 DNA: TGTGCCAGCTCCCCGGGGGTTTCGGAGACCCAGTACTTC

J gene: TRBJ2-1
V gene: TRBV5-1
clone size: few
D gene: TRBD2
CDR3 protein: CASSLPSGGPLNEQFF
CDR3 DNA: TGCGCCAGCAGTTTGCCTAGCGGGGGACCCCTCAATGAGCAGTTCTTC

J gene: TRBJ2-2
V gene: TRBV20-1
clone size: .
D gene: TRBD1
CDR3 protein: CSARDRSRGRTGELFF
CDR3 DNA: TGCAGTGCTAGAGATCGGAGTAGGGGGCGCACCGGGGAGCTGTTTTTT

J gene: TRBJ2-1
V gene: TRBV12-3/TRBV12-4
clone size: .
D gene: TRBD1
CDR3 protein: CASTGGREQFF
CDR3 DNA: TGTGCCAGCACAGGGGGTCGGGAGCAGTTCTTC

J gene: TRBJ2-7
V gene: TRBV2
clone size: few
D gene: .
CDR3 protein: CASARGTYEQYF
CDR3 DNA: TGTGCCAGCGCCCGGGGGACCTACGAGCAGTACTTC

J gene: TRBJ1-1
V gene: TRBV29-1
clone size: .
D gene: TRBD1
CDR3 protein: CSVSDRGATEAFF
CDR3 DNA: TGCAGCGTTTCCGACAGGGGAGCCACTGAAGCTTTCTTT

J gene: TRBJ2-7
V gene: TRBV12-3/TRBV12-4
clone size: many
D gene: .
CDR3 protein: CASSFNLYEQYF
CDR3 DNA: TGTGCCAGCAGTTTTAACCTATACGAGCAGTACTTC

J gene: TRBJ1-1
V gene: TRBV30
clone size: few
D gene: .
CDR3 protein: CAWSNLGDGNTEAFF
CDR3 DNA: TGTGCCTGGAGTAACTTGGGGGACGGGAACACTGAAGCTTTCTTT

J gene: TRBJ2-1
V gene: TRBV18
clone size: .
D gene: TRBD2
CDR3 protein: CASSPPGLAGFNEQFF
CDR3 DNA: TGTGCCAGCTCACCTCCGGGACTAGCGGGGTTCAATGAGCAGTTCTTC

J gene: TRBJ1-5
V gene: TRBV12-3/TRBV12-4
clone size: few
D gene: TRBD1
CDR3 protein: CASSRSGGQGGYNQPQHF
CDR3 DNA: TGTGCCAGCAGCCGGAGCGGCGGACAGGGGGGTTACAATCAGCCCCAGCATTTT

J gene: TRBJ1-2
V gene: TRBV7-9
clone size: many
D gene: .
CDR3 protein: CASSLVYSNYGYTF
CDR3 DNA: TGTGCCAGCAGCTTAGTGTACAGTAACTATGGCTACACCTTC

J gene: TRBJ2-3
V gene: TRBV20-1
clone size: .
D gene: TRBD2
CDR3 protein: CSAGTSGGRSDTQYF
CDR3 DNA: TGCAGTGCTGGGACTAGCGGGGGGCGATCAGATACGCAGTATTTT

J gene: TRBJ2-7
V gene: TRBV20-1
clone size: .
D gene: TRBD2
CDR3 protein: CSARLAGVVEQYF
CDR3 DNA: TGCAGTGCTCGACTAGCGGGAGTGGTTGAGCAGTACTTC

J gene: TRBJ1-2
V gene: TRBV4-1
clone size: .
D gene: .
CDR3 protein: CASSQDQLSSNYGYTF
CDR3 DNA: TGCGCCAGCAGCCAAGATCAGCTCAGCTCTAACTATGGCTACACCTTC

J gene: TRBJ1-2
V gene: TRBV6-5
clone size: .
D gene: .
CDR3 protein: CASSSGASQELDGYTF
CDR3 DNA: TGTGCCAGCAGTTCGGGGGCCAGCCAGGAATTGGATGGCTACACCTTC

J gene: TRBJ2-1
V gene: TRBV7-6
clone size: .
D gene: .
CDR3 protein: CASSLEPQLDNEQFF
CDR3 DNA: TGTGCCAGCAGCTTGGAACCTCAACTAGACAATGAGCAGTTCTTC

J gene: TRBJ1-4
V gene: TRBV5-5
clone size: many
D gene: TRBD1
CDR3 protein: CASSSVTGRVNEKLFF
CDR3 DNA: TGTGCCAGCAGCTCCGTGACAGGGCGAGTTAATGAAAAACTGTTTTTT

J gene: TRBJ2-3
V gene: TRBV20-1
clone size: .
D gene: TRBD2
CDR3 protein: CSAISGIGADTQYF
CDR3 DNA: TGCAGTGCTATTAGCGGGATCGGAGCAGATACGCAGTATTTT

J gene: TRBJ1-6
V gene: TRBV15
clone size: few
D gene: .
CDR3 protein: CATSRAGTNSPLHF
CDR3 DNA: TGTGCCACCAGCAGAGCAGGGACCAATTCACCCCTCCACTTT

J gene: TRBJ2-7
V gene: TRBV6-6
clone size: few
D gene: .
CDR3 protein: CASSYSGPFAYEQYF
CDR3 DNA: TGTGCCAGCAGTTATTCGGGGCCTTTCGCGTACGAGCAGTACTTC

J gene: TRBJ1-3
V gene: TRBV9
clone size: few
D gene: .
CDR3 protein: CASSVGQNSGNTIYF
CDR3 DNA: TGTGCCAGCAGCGTAGGACAGAACTCTGGAAACACCATATATTTT

J gene: TRBJ2-1
V gene: TRBV29-1
clone size: few
D gene: .
CDR3 protein: CSARSGFEGSEQFF
CDR3 DNA: TGCAGCGCTCGTTCGGGGTTTGAAGGCAGTGAGCAGTTCTTC

J gene: TRBJ1-2
V gene: TRBV20-1
clone size: many
D gene: TRBD1
CDR3 protein: CSAPTRQGNGYTF
CDR3 DNA: TGCAGTGCTCCCACGCGACAGGGTAATGGCTACACCTTC